These 19 T cell receptor beta chains share one sample of origin, sequenced in a study of T cell repertoires in cytomegalovirus infection (dated by TCRdb to the late 2010s). TCRdb lists the instrument as Illumina HiSeq 1500. TCRdb reanalyzed the raw reads on its own, using fastp at Q25 for trimming and MiXCR for clone calling, and kept in-frame beta chains. Here each entry gathers all rows of one CDR3 protein and keeps the most common genes and DNA. This sample has some 390,000 distinct CDR3 sequences in its table, and around a sixth of those were observed once. 8.7% of the sample goes to the ten largest clones. The sequencing input was PBMCs. All receptors derive from a human donor in good health (CMV status not recorded). Some clones in this sample may be carry-over from other donors' samples.

This clonotype has ten or more counts. The V and J genes are TRBV12-3 or TRBV12-4 and TRBJ1-1, with TRBD1 matching 9 bases. With V trimmed by 6 bases and J by 3 bases, 2 bases remained unmatched. This CDR3 has 13 residues. The DNA for the CDR3 is TGTGCCAGCAGACAGGGGGCGGACACTGAAGCTTTCTTT. Its protein is CASRQGADTEAFF.

This chain links TRBV7-2 with TRBJ2-3; a possible D gene is TRBD2 (6 bases). Trimming cost V 2 bases and J 4 bases, with 10 bases left between them. The CDR3 is 14 residues long. CDR1 is SGHTA and CDR2 is FQGNSA in the germline V gene. As DNA, the CDR3 is TGTGCCAGCAGCTTATCACTAGCCCCAGATACGCAGTATTTT. Translation: CASSLSLAPDTQYF.

This clonotype was picked up many times. The V and J genes are TRBV12-3 or TRBV12-4 and TRBJ1-6; 8 positions match TRBD1. The CDR3 has 15 residues. V trimming: 1 base; J trimming: 7 bases; junction bases outside the gene matches: 3. The CDR3 coding sequence is TGTGCCAGCAGTTTAGAGACAGGGGTAAATTCACCCCTCCACTTT. This encodes CASSLETGVNSPLHF.

With respect to this clonotype: The junction shows a germline mismatch at one end, possibly a read error. This chain connects TRBV19 to TRBJ2-1; possible D gene TRBD1, 6 bases. The CDR3 totals 12 residues. Germline V gene sequence: CDR1 LNHDA, CDR2 SQIVND (reference sequence). This CDR3 is CASTAGDNEQLF. The CDR3 DNA reads as TGTGCCAGTACAGCAGGGGACAATGAGCAGTTGTTC.

In DNA, the CDR3 is TGCGCCAGCAGCCAAGGCGGTTCGAACTATGGCTACACCTTC. Protein: CASSQGGSNYGYTF. The rearrangement uses TRBV4-1 and TRBJ1-2; D not certain. The germline V gene has CDR1 MGHRA and CDR2 YSYEKL. V was pared by 1 base and J by 2 bases, with 8 bases between. This CDR3 spans 14 amino acids.

V usage is TRBV4-1 and J usage is TRBJ2-1; D uncertain. CDR1 and CDR2 (germline): MGHRA, YSYEKL. The CDR3 extends over 14 amino acids. The V and J ends lost 2 bases and 5 bases respectively, with 10 bases between them. In DNA form, the CDR3 reads TGCGCCAGCAGCCAACAGGCCCTAAACAATGAGCAGTTCTTC. As protein: CASSQQALNNEQFF.

This clonotype was detected only a few times. The chain joins TRBV7-2 to TRBJ1-1; 12 positions agree with TRBD1. Germline CDR1 and CDR2: SGHTA and FQGNSA. The V and J ends lost 5 bases and 11 bases, in that order; junction bases with no gene match: 9. CDR3 length: 14 amino acids. CDR3 in amino acids: CASSAGQGAGRAFF. In nucleotides, the CDR3 is TGTGCCAGCAGCGCGGGACAGGGGGCGGGTAGGGCTTTCTTT.

The gene calls are TRBV11-2 and TRBJ2-5; D unresolved. Germline V gives CDR1 SGHAT, CDR2 FQNNGV. The CDR3 runs 13 residues. Trimming stripped 1 base from V and 0 bases from J, with 3 bases between. The CDR3 loop reads CASSLVHQETQYF. CDR3 DNA sequence: TGTGCCAGCAGCTTAGTACACCAAGAGACCCAGTACTTC.

This clonotype came up a few times. This rearrangement joins TRBV5-1 to TRBJ1-1, with 7 bases lining up with TRBD1. The germline CDR1 and CDR2 sequences are SGHRS and YFSETQ. Trimming cost V 4 bases and J 5 bases; bases outside gene matches: 11. The CDR3 has 15 residues. CDR3 loop: CASSREPHRGTEAFF. Here the CDR3 DNA reads TGCGCCAGCAGCCGAGAACCCCACAGGGGAACTGAAGCTTTCTTT.

The rearrangement joins TRBV18 to TRBJ2-7; possible D gene TRBD2, 6 bases. From germline, CDR1 is KGHSH and CDR2 LQKENI. The CDR3 loop spans 13 amino acids. Deletions cut 0 bases from V and 9 bases from J, with 12 bases between. The CDR3 spells CASSPPGGPRQYF. The CDR3, as DNA: TGTGCCAGCTCACCACCGGGAGGACCTCGGCAGTACTTC. Full variable domain (missing parts from reference TRBV18 and TRBJ2-7): NAGVMQNPRHLVRRRGQEARLRCSPMKGHSHVYWYRQLPEEGLKFMVYLQKENIIDESGMPKERFSAEFPKEGPSILRIQQVVRGDSAAYFCASSPPGGPRQYFGPGTRLTVT.

Many counts were recorded for this clonotype. The V and J genes are TRBV2 and TRBJ2-5, with a weak D call TRBD2 (7 bases). Germline CDR1 is SNHLY and CDR2 is FYNNEI. V lost 6 bases and J 5 bases, leaving 19 bases between the germline ends. This CDR3 is 15 amino acids long. CDR3: CASRIWGGMEETQYF. CDR3 nucleotide sequence: TGTGCCAGCAGGATCTGGGGGGGCATGGAGGAGACCCAGTACTTC.

The table lists this clonotype with a few counts. The chain is built from TRBV18 and TRBJ2-6; possibly TRBD1 for D (6 bases). V lost 3 bases, J lost 1 base, and 7 bases lay in between. Germline-derived CDR1 and CDR2 are KGHSH and LQKENI. The CDR3 loop spans 15 amino acids. Written as DNA, the CDR3 is TGTGCCAGCTCACCGGGACAATCTGGGGCCAACGTCCTGACTTTC. Protein: CASSPGQSGANVLTF. Supplemented by reference TRBV18 and TRBJ2-6, the full variable domain reads NAGVMQNPRHLVRRRGQEARLRCSPMKGHSHVYWYRQLPEEGLKFMVYLQKENIIDESGMPKERFSAEFPKEGPSILRIQQVVRGDSAAYFCASSPGQSGANVLTFGAGSRLTVL.

This clonotype has a handful of counts. J is TRBJ2-7 and V is TRBV7-9; D ambiguous. Between the trimmed V and J ends, which lost 6 bases and 3 bases, there was a span of 9 bases. CDR3 length equals 12 residues. Germline loops: CDR1 SEHNR, CDR2 FQNEAQ (reference sequence). The CDR3 nucleotides are TGTGCCAGCAGTGTTTGGGACTACGAGCAGTACTTC. Protein sequence: CASSVWDYEQYF.

This clonotype was counted a few times. The CDR3 sequence is CASSRAVTSGDTQYF. The CDR3 region has the DNA TGTGCCAGCAGCCGGGCGGTTACTAGCGGGGATACGCAGTATTTT. The V gene is TRBV9, the J gene TRBJ2-3; 9 bases are a match to TRBD2. Germline assignment: CDR1 SGDLS and CDR2 YYNGEE. The CDR3 has 15 amino acids. V shed 4 bases and J 6 bases; nucleotides not matched to a gene: 9.

This clonotype was picked up a small number of times. V gene TRBV20-1 combines with J gene TRBJ2-5; D is possibly TRBD2 (6 bases). V dropped 6 bases and J dropped 3 bases, with 11 bases sitting between them. Germline CDR1 DFQATT, CDR2 SNEGSKA (reference sequence). The CDR3 totals 12 residues. CDR3 in DNA: TGCAGTGCCGGGCCGGGGGAAGAGACCCAGTACTTC. It encodes CSAGPGEETQYF.

The V gene is TRBV20-1, the J gene TRBJ1-2; D might be TRBD1 (6 bases). CDR3 size: 12 residues. V gave up 6 bases and J gave up 7 bases, with 15 bases separating them. In germline, CDR1 is DFQATT, CDR2 SNEGSKA (reference sequence). The CDR3 DNA is TGCAGTGCGAGGAGCACAGGGAGTGGCTACACCTTC. Protein product: CSARSTGSGYTF.

This clonotype has at least ten counts. The CDR3 nucleotides are TGTGCCAGCAGAGCTAGCGGGAGGTATGAGCAGTTCTTC. This translates into CASRASGRYEQFF. The V call is TRBV6-1, the J call TRBJ2-1; 11 bases agree with TRBD2. The CDR3 consists of 13 residues. Germline V gene sequence: CDR1 MNHNS, CDR2 SASEGT. Trimming at V came to 6 bases and at J to 8 bases, leaving 3 bases not matched to a gene.

The sample holds many counts of this clonotype. The chain employs TRBV7-9 and TRBJ2-5, with 13 bases lining up with TRBD2. With V trimmed by 5 bases and J by 1 base, 4 bases remained unmatched. There are 16 residues in the CDR3. Germline loops: CDR1 SEHNR, CDR2 FQNEAQ (reference sequence). This CDR3 reads CASSQGTSGVQETQYF. The CDR3 DNA follows: TGTGCCAGCAGCCAGGGGACTAGCGGGGTCCAAGAGACCCAGTACTTC.

This clonotype was picked up many times. The rearrangement uses TRBV25-1 and TRBJ2-7, with D unclear. V lost 6 bases to trimming and J lost 6 bases, with 9 bases between them. CDR1 is MGHDK and CDR2 is SYGVNS in the germline V gene. The CDR3 has 11 residues. The CDR3 DNA reads TGTGCCAGCAGCCGCAGTTTCGAGCAGTACTTC. It is translated as CASSRSFEQYF.